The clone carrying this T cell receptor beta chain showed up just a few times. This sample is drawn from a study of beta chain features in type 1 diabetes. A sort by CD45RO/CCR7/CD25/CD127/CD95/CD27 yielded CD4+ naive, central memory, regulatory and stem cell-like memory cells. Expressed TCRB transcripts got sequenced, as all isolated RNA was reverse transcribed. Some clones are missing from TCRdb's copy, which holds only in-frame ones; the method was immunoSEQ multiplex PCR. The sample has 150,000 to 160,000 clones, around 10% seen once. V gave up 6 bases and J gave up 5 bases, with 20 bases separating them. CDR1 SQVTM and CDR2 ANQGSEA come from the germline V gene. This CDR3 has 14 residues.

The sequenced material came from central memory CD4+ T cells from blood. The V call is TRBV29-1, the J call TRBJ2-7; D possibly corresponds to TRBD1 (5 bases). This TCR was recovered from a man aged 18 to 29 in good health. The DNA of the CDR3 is TGCAGCGTCGTGGTGTTCAGGGTCAAGGACGAGCAGTACTTC. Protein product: CSVVVFRVKDEQYF.